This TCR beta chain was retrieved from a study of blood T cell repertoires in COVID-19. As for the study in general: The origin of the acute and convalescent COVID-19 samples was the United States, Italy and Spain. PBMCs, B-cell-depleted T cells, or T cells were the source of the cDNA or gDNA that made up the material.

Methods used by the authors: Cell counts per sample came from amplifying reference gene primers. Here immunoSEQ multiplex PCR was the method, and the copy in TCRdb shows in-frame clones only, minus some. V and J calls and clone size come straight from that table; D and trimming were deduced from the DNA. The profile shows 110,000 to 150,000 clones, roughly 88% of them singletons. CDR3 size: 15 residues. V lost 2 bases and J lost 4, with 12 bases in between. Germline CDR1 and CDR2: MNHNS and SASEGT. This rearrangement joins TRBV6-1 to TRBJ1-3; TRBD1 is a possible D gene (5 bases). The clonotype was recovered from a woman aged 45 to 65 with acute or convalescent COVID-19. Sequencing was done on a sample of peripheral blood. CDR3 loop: CASSEWGRTGNTIYF. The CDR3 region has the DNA TGTGCCAGCAGTGAATGGGGCAGGACCGGAAACACCATATATTTT.